This TCR beta chain is from a study of blood T cell repertoires in COVID-19. Study as a whole: Acute and convalescent COVID-19 specimens originated in the United States, Italy and Spain. From T cells, B-cell-depleted T cells, or PBMCs came the material, which was cDNA or gDNA.

As processed by the authors: Reference gene primer amplification gave estimated nucleated cell counts. Data came from immunoSEQ multiplex PCR; TCRdb stores just in-frame clones and leaves some out. V, J and clone size are taken as reported in that table, and D and trimming were inferred from the DNA itself. The table includes around 200,000 clones, roughly 80% detected once. Sequences were obtained from peripheral blood. This TCR derives from a woman older than 75 with acute or convalescent COVID-19.

The DNA for the CDR3 is TGTGCCAGCAGGGGGACAGGGGTCACCGGGGAGCTGTTTTTT. Its protein product is CASRGTGVTGELFF. This chain joins TRBV6-5 and TRBJ2-2; TRBD1 matches 10 bases. V lost 6 bases, J lost 4 bases, and 2 bases stayed unmatched. Germline V gene data show CDR1 as MNHEY and CDR2 as SVGAGI. CDR3 length: 14 amino acids.